This entry lists 21 T cell receptor beta chains sequenced from one sample in a study of breast tumors, draining lymph nodes, adjacent tissues. One entry per CDR3 protein, called by TCRdb with MiXCR from the multiplex PCR reads. The sample shows about 180,000 distinct CDR3 sequences, approximately 33% of them seen only once. Axillary draining lymph nodes of breast cancer patients supplied the node samples. The source material was axillary lymph node tissue. The origin of the receptors is a female donor with breast cancer. Some clones in this sample may be carry-over from other donors' samples.

This clonotype was detected ten times or more. The chain links TRBV6-5 to TRBJ1-4; no firm D call. CDR1 and CDR2 (germline): MNHEY, SVGAGI. The CDR3 is made up of 15 amino acids. V was pared by 5 bases and J by 2 bases, with 12 bases between. CDR3 sequence reads: CASSPHPSTNEKLFF. CDR3 in DNA: TGTGCCAGCAGTCCCCACCCGAGCACTAATGAAAAACTGTTTTTT.

With regard to this clonotype: A much larger clone differs by one base, so this may be a read error. V is TRBV6-1 and J is TRBJ1-2; D is unresolved. Per germline, CDR1 MNHNS and CDR2 SASEGT. The CDR3 length is 15 residues. This CDR3 is CACSDPYEGNYGYTF. The CDR3 DNA reads as TGTGCCTGCAGTGATCCCTATGAGGGAAACTATGGCTACACCTTC.

This clonotype was counted many times. A much larger clone differs from this one at a single base, so this may be a read error. V and J are TRBV20-1 and TRBJ1-2; D gene unclear. This CDR3 has 14 amino acids. CDR1 DFQATT and CDR2 SNEGSKA come from the germline V gene (reference sequence). CDR3 sequence: CGARSPVSNYGYTF. In DNA, the CDR3 is TGCGGTGCTCGAAGTCCGGTTTCTAACTATGGCTACACCTTC.

This clonotype was seen at least ten times. The DNA for the CDR3 is TGTGCCAGCTCATACCAGGGTAGCTCCTACAATGAGCAGTTCTTC. Its translation: CASSYQGSSYNEQFF. This rearrangement joins TRBV18 to TRBJ2-1; D perhaps matches TRBD1 (5 bases). Germline V gene data show CDR1 as KGHSH and CDR2 as LQKENI. Trimming removed 5 bases from V and 0 bases from J, with 11 bases in between. The CDR3 extends over 15 amino acids.

The rearrangement links TRBV14 to TRBJ2-1, with D unresolved. Germline V gene data show CDR1 as SGHDN and CDR2 as FVKESK. The CDR3 is 10 amino acids. Trimming removed 11 bases from V and 0 bases from J, with 2 bases in between. In DNA, the CDR3 is TGTGCCCTCTCCTACAATGAGCAGTTCTTC. Translating gives CALSYNEQFF.

This clonotype was seen many times. The J gene is TRBJ1-4, the V gene TRBV7-9; maybe TRBD1 (6 bases). The germline V gene has CDR1 SEHNR and CDR2 FQNEAQ (reference sequence). The CDR3 covers 18 residues. V was cut by 2 bases and J by 8 bases, with 24 bases left in between. The CDR3 region has the DNA TGTGCCAGCAGCTTACCCTCCACCTGGGGGGGCCGGGGAGAAAAACTGTTTTTT. Its protein product is CASSLPSTWGGRGEKLFF. The whole variable domain, filled in from reference TRBV7-9 and TRBJ1-4, reads DTGVSQNPRHKITKRGQNVTFRCDPISEHNRLYWYRQTLGQGPEFLTYFQNEAQLEKSRLLSDRFSAERPKGSFSTLEIQRTEQGDSAMYLCASSLPSTWGGRGEKLFFGSGTQLSVL.

The chain couples TRBV27 to TRBJ2-1; D not resolved. The CDR3 sequence is 16 residues long. The germline gives CDR1 MNHEY, CDR2 SMNVEV (reference sequence). V lost 4 bases and J 5 bases, leaving 18 bases between the germline ends. The chain's CDR3 is CASSSQTQPTHNEQFF. The CDR3 DNA reads as TGTGCCAGCAGTTCTCAGACCCAACCCACCCACAATGAGCAGTTCTTC.

This clonotype was observed at least ten times. This chain joins TRBV27 and TRBJ1-6; possibly TRBD1 for D (5 bases). The CDR3 has 14 amino acids. V was pared by 6 bases and J by 7 bases, with 13 bases between. In germline, CDR1 is MNHEY, CDR2 SMNVEV (reference sequence). CDR3 sequence reads: CASSPGLRNSPLHF. CDR3 nucleotide sequence: TGTGCCAGCAGCCCGGGACTCCGCAATTCACCCCTCCACTTT.

This clonotype was observed a handful of times. Just one base apart from a much larger clone, this may be a read error. This sequence joins TRBV5-5 and TRBJ1-6; no definite D call. The CDR3 is made up of 13 amino acids. Germline V gene lookup returns CDR1 SGHKS and CDR2 YYEKEE (reference sequence). Trimming pared 0 bases from V and 9 bases from J, leaving 7 bases between. CDR3 nucleotides: TGTGCCAGCAGCTTGGGGCTGGCTTCACCCCTCCACTTT. Its protein is CASSLGLASPLHF. The complete variable domain, with remaining parts taken from reference TRBV5-5 and TRBJ1-6, reads DAGVTQSPTHLIKTRGQQVTLRCSPISGHKSVSWYQQVLGQGPQFIFQYYEKEERGRGNFPDRFSARQFPNYSSELNVNALLLGDSALYLCASSLGLASPLHFGNGTRLTVT.

On this clonotype: This clone may be a read error of a much larger clone one base away. This sequence joins TRBV20-1 and TRBJ1-2, with 7 bases aligning to TRBD1. The CDR3 is 13 residues long. Germline lookup yields CDR1 DFQATT and CDR2 SNEGSKA (reference sequence). The J segment lost 10 bases and the V segment lost 6 bases, leaving 14 bases of the junction unmatched. The CDR3 sequence is CSAHLTGALAYTF. The CDR3 region has the DNA TGCAGTGCCCATCTTACAGGGGCCTTAGCCTACACCTTC.

This clonotype has a handful of counts. The chain carries TRBV7-9 and TRBJ1-1, with D perhaps TRBD1 (5 bases). Between the trimmed V and J ends, which lost 5 bases and 4 bases, there was a span of 14 bases. Germline assignment: CDR1 SEHNR and CDR2 FQNEAQ (reference sequence). The CDR3 has 14 residues. DNA for the CDR3: TGTGCCAGCAGCCCCAGGGAGGCGGGCACTGAAGCTTTCTTT. Residues: CASSPREAGTEAFF.

This clonotype was recorded many times. The rearrangement links TRBV28 to TRBJ2-7; TRBD1 aligns across 12 bases. After removal of 5 bases from V and 2 bases from J, the junction contained 4 bases not matched to a gene. CDR1 is MDHEN and CDR2 is SYDVKM in the germline V gene. CDR3 length: 15 amino acids. For the CDR3, the DNA is TGTGCCAGCAGTGGGGACAGGGGGCCTACCTACGAGCAGTACTTC. It encodes CASSGDRGPTYEQYF.

Comment on this clonotype: A junction end diverges from the germline sequence, so it may reflect a read error. V usage is TRBV6-1 and J usage is TRBJ1-4, with TRBD1 matching 7 bases. CDR3 length equals 16 residues. The germline V gene has CDR1 MNHNS and CDR2 SASEGT. The CDR3 region is CASGEAQGVANEKLFF. DNA of the CDR3: TGTGCCAGCGGTGAAGCGCAGGGGGTGGCTAATGAAAAACTGTTTTTT.

As to this clonotype: In this CDR3 the conserved last residue, phenylalanine or tryptophan, is missing, so a read error is likely. This chain joins TRBV6-5 and TRBJ2-1, with 7 bases matching TRBD2. Germline V gives CDR1 MNHEY, CDR2 SVGAGI. V lost 6 bases, J lost 3 bases, and 11 bases stayed unmatched. This CDR3 region has 16 residues. The CDR3 loop reads CASSPRREAVYNEQFL. For the CDR3, the DNA is TGTGCCAGCAGCCCCCGCCGGGAGGCGGTCTACAATGAGCAGTTCCTC.

In regard to this clonotype: One end of the junction fails to match germline, which may point to a read error. V usage is TRBV5-1 and J usage is TRBJ1-4; no definite D call. In germline, CDR1 is SGHRS, CDR2 YFSETQ. CDR3 length: 13 amino acids. The CDR3 loop reads CASSPTPNENLFF. The CDR3 nucleotides read TGCGCCAGCAGCCCGACCCCTAATGAAAACCTGTTTTTT.

For this clonotype: A much larger clone differs by one base, so this may be a read error. Because it lacks the conserved phenylalanine or tryptophan at the end, this CDR3 is likely a read error. The V call is TRBV3-1, the J call TRBJ2-2; the match to TRBD2 covers 8 bases. V shed 3 bases and J 4 bases; nucleotides not matched to a gene: 4. The CDR3 totals 15 residues. Per the germline V gene, CDR1 is LGHDT and CDR2 is YNNKEL (reference sequence). CDR3 DNA sequence: TGTGCCAGCAGCCACCGACTAGCGATCACCGGGGAGCTGTTTTCT. It codes for CASSHRLAITGELFS.

This rearrangement joins TRBV12-3 or TRBV12-4 to TRBJ1-2; the D gene is possibly TRBD1 (5 bases). V lost 5 bases to trimming and J lost 4 bases, with 20 bases between them. This CDR3 has 16 residues. CDR3 sequence reads: CASSATPGAGIYGYTF. The CDR3 bases are TGTGCCAGCAGTGCTACCCCCGGGGCAGGGATCTATGGCTACACCTTC.

In the case of this clonotype: The junction shows a germline mismatch at one end, possibly a read error. The V call is TRBV5-1, the J call TRBJ2-2; possibly TRBD1 for D (6 bases). The CDR3 loop spans 16 amino acids. Per the germline V gene, CDR1 is SGHRS and CDR2 is YFSETQ. The CDR3 sequence: CASSLSLGGNTGELFF. The CDR3 region has the DNA TGTGCCAGCAGCTTGTCTTTAGGGGGGAACACCGGGGAGCTGTTTTTT.

As concerns this clonotype: The CDR3 carries no conserved terminal phenylalanine or tryptophan, so it likely arises from a read error. CDR3 sequence (DNA): TGTGCCAGCAGTTACGTTGGTGCAGATACGCAGTATTCT. Protein sequence: CASSYVGADTQYS. The gene calls are TRBV10-1 and TRBJ2-3, with D unclear. This CDR3 region has 13 residues. Germline values: CDR1 WNHNN, CDR2 SYGVQD (reference sequence).

The rearrangement joins TRBV20-1 to TRBJ2-3; TRBD2 matches 9 bases. J lost 2 bases, V lost 0 bases, and 6 bases had no gene match. Germline CDR1 reads DFQATT; CDR2 reads SNEGSKA (reference sequence). The length of the CDR3 is 16 residues. The CDR3 bases are TGCAGTGCTAGAGATCAGCTAGCGGGGTTCACAGATACGCAGTATTTT. It translates to CSARDQLAGFTDTQYF.

This clonotype has a count of ten or more. CDR3: CASSLTSGELFF. The CDR3 nucleotides read TGTGCCAGCAGCTTAACCTCCGGGGAGCTGTTTTTT. This chain joins TRBV11-2 and TRBJ2-2; D remains ambiguous. The CDR3 is 12 amino acids. Trimming took 2 bases from V and 6 from J, leaving 4 bases between them. Germline V gives CDR1 SGHAT, CDR2 FQNNGV.